This TCR beta chain was identified in a study of OX40 agonist ivuxolimab in advanced cancers. Study overall: Ivuxolimab doses were 0.01, 0.1, 0.3, 1.5, 3 or 10 mg/kg every 2 weeks. Hepatocellular carcinoma, melanoma, renal cell or head and neck cancer occurred in dose-escalation patients. Two cutaneous melanoma patients and one hepatocellular carcinoma patient, three in all, had partial responses.

For this clone: No antigen is known for it.

Study findings and constraints: Expanded clones were, on average, more numerous among CD8+ T cells than CD4+.

Using immunoSEQ multiplex PCR, the repertoire was profiled, and TCRdb retains in-frame clones only, with some absent. The sample records about 73,000 clones, 86% being singletons. V shed 0 bases and J 4 bases; nucleotides not matched to a gene: 8. Per the germline V gene, CDR1 is SGHRS and CDR2 is YFSETQ. The CDR3 is 16 residues long. The V and J genes are TRBV5-1 and TRBJ2-5; 8 positions match TRBD1. This specimen was CD4+ or CD8+ T cells sorted from blood, taken in a trial of the OX40 agonist ivuxolimab. The TCR was taken from an adult with an advanced solid tumor such as melanoma, head and neck, liver or kidney cancer. CDR3 amino acids: CASSLGGQGVAETQYF. CDR3 sequence (DNA): TGCGCCAGCAGCTTGGGCGGACAGGGCGTAGCAGAGACCCAGTACTTC.